This T cell receptor beta chain was sequenced in a study of CD8 T cells in ankylosing spondylitis. Whole-study findings and limits: Reportedly, significant enrichment of disease-linked clones occurred in matched ankylosing spondylitis synovial fluid. One TCR beta motif, made up of eight highly homologous variants, appeared characteristic of ankylosing spondylitis blood.

Construction of TCR beta libraries was performed using quantitative 5'-RACE with molecular barcodes. TCRdb ran MiXCR on the 5' RACE reads and lists one entry per CDR3 protein. The sample includes under 950,000 distinct CDR3 sequences, 15% to 20% seen only once; the top ten take 15% to 20%. This clonotype was picked up a small number of times. The target antigen is unknown. The CDR3 has 16 residues. With 7 bases clipped from V and 3 bases from J, the junction kept 15 bases outside the gene matches. Germline V gene lookup returns CDR1 SQVTM and CDR2 ANQGSEA. The chain recombines TRBV29-1 with TRBJ2-5; 9 bases fit TRBD2. Sequencing was performed on blood, either unsorted or a sorted T cell fraction (not recorded which). This TCR was recovered from a male donor with ankylosing spondylitis. CDR3 protein: CSAVSGRLTREETQYF. CDR3 nucleotides: TGCAGCGCAGTAAGCGGGAGGCTCACGCGGGAAGAGACCCAGTACTTC.